This T cell receptor beta chain originates from a study of T cell clones after liver transplantation. Across the study: Immunosuppression withdrawal was tried within 2 years after liver transplantation in this trial. TCRbeta sequencing after a pre-transplant mixed lymphocyte reaction identified graft-donor-reactive clones, later tracked in post-transplant blood. Study-level findings and limits: Graft donor-reactive T cells possibly entered the graft instead of undergoing deletion.

In germline, CDR1 is LNHDA, CDR2 SQIVND (reference sequence). The ends lost 3 bases at V and 1 base at J; junction bases unmatched: 6. The CDR3 has 16 amino acids. This table comes from immunoSEQ multiplex PCR, and its TCRdb copy is limited to in-frame clones, with some not included. This table has fewer than 50,000 clones, around 84% appearing once. Points on this clone: The antigen is undetermined.

This receptor was obtained from a human patient who received a liver transplant. Some T cells may be graft donor cells. Material: CD4+ T cells from blood, obtained 24 months after liver transplant. The chain is built from TRBV19 and TRBJ1-2; 9 positions agree with TRBD1. CDR3 bases: TGTGCCAGTAGTATTTTGACAGGGGGACGTAACTATGGCTACACCTTC. Amino acids: CASSILTGGRNYGYTF.